Only a few counts were recorded for the clone carrying this T cell receptor (beta chain). Its antigen is undetermined. The sample is drawn from a study of T cell repertoires in cytomegalovirus infection. Germline CDR1 and CDR2: SGHAT and FQNNGV. CDR3 length: 14 amino acids. Trimming stripped 3 bases from V and 5 bases from J, with 12 bases between. TCRdb re-derived calls from the reads in MiXCR, one entry per CDR3 protein. Among around 230,000 distinct CDR3 sequences listed, 38% were seen once. The source material was CD8+ T cells from cultured PBMCs, sampled from culture after CMV antigen stimulation. This TCR derives from a human donor in good health (CMV status not recorded). Some clones in this sample may be carry-over from other donors' samples. V and J are TRBV11-2 and TRBJ2-3, with D tentatively TRBD2 (7 bases). This chain's CDR3 is CASSFGGPGDTQYF. CDR3 DNA sequence: TGTGCCAGCAGCTTCGGGGGGCCGGGAGATACGCAGTATTTT.